This record covers a single TCR beta chain. Germline V gives CDR1 LGHDT, CDR2 YNNKEL (reference sequence). V gave up 5 bases and J gave up 2 bases; unmatched junction bases: 5. CDR3 length equals 16 residues. This sample was taken from a study of T-cell memory formation after mild COVID-19. TCRdb re-called the 5' RACE reads through MiXCR, storing one row per CDR3 protein. The repertoire holds fewer than 350,000 distinct CDR3 sequences, with approximately 8.4% as singletons. This TCR was sampled from a man between 18 and 35 years old who had mild COVID-19 (a few samples of this study predate the infection). Cell type and time point are not known. The V call is TRBV3-1, the J call TRBJ2-3; 12 nucleotides agree with TRBD2. The source material was PBMCs or a T cell subset sorted from them (not recorded which). The CDR3, as DNA: TGTGCCAGCAGCAAAGGACTAGCGGGGACCACAGATACGCAGTATTTT. This codes for CASSKGLAGTTDTQYF.